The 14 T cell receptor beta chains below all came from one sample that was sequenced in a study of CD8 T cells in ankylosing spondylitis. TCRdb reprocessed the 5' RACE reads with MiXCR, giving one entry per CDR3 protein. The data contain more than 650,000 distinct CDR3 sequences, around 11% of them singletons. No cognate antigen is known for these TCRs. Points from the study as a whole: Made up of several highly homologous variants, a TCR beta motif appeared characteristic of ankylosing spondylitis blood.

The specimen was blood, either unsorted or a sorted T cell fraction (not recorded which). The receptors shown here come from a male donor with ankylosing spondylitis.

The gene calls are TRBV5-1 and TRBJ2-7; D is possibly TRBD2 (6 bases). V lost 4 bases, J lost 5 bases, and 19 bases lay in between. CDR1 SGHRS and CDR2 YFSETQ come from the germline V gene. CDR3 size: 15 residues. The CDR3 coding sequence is TGCGCCAGCAGCCCAGGAGCTGCCAGGAGGGACGAGCAGTACTTC. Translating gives CASSPGAARRDEQYF.

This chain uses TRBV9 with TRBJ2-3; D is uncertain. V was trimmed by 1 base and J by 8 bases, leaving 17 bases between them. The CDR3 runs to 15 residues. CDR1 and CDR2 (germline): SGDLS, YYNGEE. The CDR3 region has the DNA TGTGCCAGCAGCGTATTCGAAGCGACTCTGGGTACGCAGTATTTT. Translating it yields CASSVFEATLGTQYF.

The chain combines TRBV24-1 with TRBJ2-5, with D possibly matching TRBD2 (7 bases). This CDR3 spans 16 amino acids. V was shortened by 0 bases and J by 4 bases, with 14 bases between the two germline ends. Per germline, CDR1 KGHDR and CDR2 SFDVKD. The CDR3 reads CATSDLRGGDGETQYF. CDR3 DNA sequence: TGTGCCACCAGTGATTTGAGGGGGGGCGATGGAGAGACCCAGTACTTC.

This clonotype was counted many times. The CDR3 protein is CSVSSGLSSYEQYF. The CDR3 DNA reads TGCAGTGTTTCGAGCGGGCTTTCCTCCTACGAGCAGTACTTC. This chain links TRBV20-1 with TRBJ2-7; maybe TRBD2 (6 bases). Germline CDR1 DFQATT, CDR2 SNEGSKA (reference sequence). There are 14 residues in the CDR3. V dropped 7 bases and J dropped 0 bases, with 16 bases sitting between them.

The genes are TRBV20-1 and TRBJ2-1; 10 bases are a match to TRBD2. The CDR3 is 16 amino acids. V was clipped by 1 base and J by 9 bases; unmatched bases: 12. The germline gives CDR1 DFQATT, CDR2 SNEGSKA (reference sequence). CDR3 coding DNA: TGCAGTGCTAGAGCCTCTAGCGGGAGCTGGGTCGCTGAGCAGTTCTTC. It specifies CSARASSGSWVAEQFF.

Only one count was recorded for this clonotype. The CDR3 reads CASSFFPDGYTF. The CDR3, as DNA: TGTGCCAGCAGTTTCTTTCCTGATGGCTACACCTTC. The chain combines TRBV28 with TRBJ1-2; D is uncertain. V lost 3 bases and J 6 bases, leaving 8 bases between the germline ends. The CDR3 sequence is 12 residues long. Germline V gene sequence: CDR1 MDHEN, CDR2 SYDVKM.

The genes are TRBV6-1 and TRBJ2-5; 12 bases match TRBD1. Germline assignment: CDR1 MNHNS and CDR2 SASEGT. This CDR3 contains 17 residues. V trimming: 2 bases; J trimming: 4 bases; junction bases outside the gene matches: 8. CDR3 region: CASSEPGQGAFGETQYF. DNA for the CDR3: TGTGCCAGCAGTGAACCGGGACAGGGGGCGTTCGGAGAGACCCAGTACTTC.

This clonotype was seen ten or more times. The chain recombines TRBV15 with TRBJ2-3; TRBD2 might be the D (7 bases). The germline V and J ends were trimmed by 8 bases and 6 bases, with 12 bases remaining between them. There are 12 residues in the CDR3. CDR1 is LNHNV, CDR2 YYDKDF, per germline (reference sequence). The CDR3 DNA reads TGTGCCACCGGGAGGGGGATGGATACGCAGTATTTT. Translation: CATGRGMDTQYF.

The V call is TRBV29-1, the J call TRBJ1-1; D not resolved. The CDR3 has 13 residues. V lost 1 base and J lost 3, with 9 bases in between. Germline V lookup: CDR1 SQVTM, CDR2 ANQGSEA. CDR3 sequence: CSVEGFRDTEAFF. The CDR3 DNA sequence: TGCAGCGTTGAAGGGTTTCGAGACACTGAAGCTTTCTTT.

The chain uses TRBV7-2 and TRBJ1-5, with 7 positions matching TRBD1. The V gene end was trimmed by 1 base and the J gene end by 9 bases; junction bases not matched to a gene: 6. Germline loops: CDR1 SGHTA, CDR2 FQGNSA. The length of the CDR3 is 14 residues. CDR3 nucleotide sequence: TGTGCCAGCAGCTTAGGGACAGGAACAAGGCCCCAGCATTTT. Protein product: CASSLGTGTRPQHF.

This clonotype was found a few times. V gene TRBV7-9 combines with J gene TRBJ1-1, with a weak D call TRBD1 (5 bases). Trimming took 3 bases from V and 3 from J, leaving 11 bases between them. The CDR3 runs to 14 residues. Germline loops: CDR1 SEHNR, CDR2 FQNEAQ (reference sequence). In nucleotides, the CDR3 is TGTGCCAGCAGCTTTTTTCGAGGGGACACTGAAGCTTTCTTT. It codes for CASSFFRGDTEAFF.

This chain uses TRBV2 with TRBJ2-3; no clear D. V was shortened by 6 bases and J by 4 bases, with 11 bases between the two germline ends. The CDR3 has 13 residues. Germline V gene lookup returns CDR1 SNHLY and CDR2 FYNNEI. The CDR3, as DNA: TGTGCCAGCAGCGTAGTCGGGCCAGATACGCAGTATTTT. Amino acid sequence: CASSVVGPDTQYF.

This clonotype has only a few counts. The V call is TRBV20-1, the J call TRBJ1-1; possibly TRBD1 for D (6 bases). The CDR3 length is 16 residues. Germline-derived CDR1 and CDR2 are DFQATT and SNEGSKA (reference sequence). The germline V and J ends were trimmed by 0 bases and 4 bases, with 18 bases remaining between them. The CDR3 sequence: CSARDPPGGAATEAFF. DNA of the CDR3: TGCAGTGCTAGAGATCCCCCCGGGGGGGCGGCCACTGAAGCTTTCTTT.

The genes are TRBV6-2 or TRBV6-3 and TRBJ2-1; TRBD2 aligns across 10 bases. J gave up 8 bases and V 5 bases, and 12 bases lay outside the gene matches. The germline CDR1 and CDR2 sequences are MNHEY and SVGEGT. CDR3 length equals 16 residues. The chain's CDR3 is CASSPRLVAGGYEQFF. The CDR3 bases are TGTGCCAGCAGTCCCCGTCTGGTAGCGGGGGGCTATGAGCAGTTCTTC.